This T cell receptor beta chain was recovered during a study of T-cell reconstitution after alpha-beta-depleted transplantation in children. The germline CDR1 and CDR2 sequences are MNHEY and SVGEGT. This CDR3 has 17 residues. With V trimmed by 6 bases and J by 7 bases, 11 bases remained unmatched. A TCRbeta library incorporating unique molecular identifiers was prepared. One entry per CDR3 protein results from TCRdb running MiXCR on the PCR reads. The sample has hundreds of thousands of distinct CDR3 sequences; roughly 24% are singletons. This clonotype was recorded many times. This sequence originates from a girl aged 2 to 10 with Fanconi anemia, due to receive a stem cell transplant. V usage is TRBV6-2 or TRBV6-3 and J usage is TRBJ2-1; TRBD2 agrees at 14 bases. The sequencing here drew on PBMCs, taken before TCRalphabeta/CD19-depleted stem cell transplant. CDR3 loop: CASRGLAGAQWKNEQFF. CDR3 bases: TGTGCCAGCAGGGGACTAGCGGGGGCCCAGTGGAAGAATGAGCAGTTCTTC.